This TCR beta chain was captured by sequencing in a study of control samples from healthy donors and cancer patients. Assay: immunoSEQ multiplex PCR; the TCRdb copy retains only in-frame clones and omits some. The table records 120,000 or so clones, around 90% of them present only once. There are 12 residues in the CDR3. Germline CDR1 is SGHTA and CDR2 is FQGNSA. Trimming took 5 bases from V and 7 from J, leaving 11 bases between them. The chain is built from TRBV7-2 and TRBJ1-2; D ambiguous. Sequences were obtained from blood. This clonotype originated in a man between 18 and 35 years old in good health. The CDR3 DNA reads TGTGCCAGCAGCCTGGGATGGCTTGGCTACACCTTC. Translating gives CASSLGWLGYTF.